This T cell receptor beta chain was obtained from a study of T cell responses to AZD1222 COVID-19 vaccine. Study-wide results and caveats: Mapped onto spike, vaccine-associated CD4 TCRs spanned it and were dominant at 160-218 and 743-854.

Clones were sequenced by immunoSEQ multiplex PCR, and TCRdb holds only the in-frame ones, with some missing. The sample shows some 110,000 clones, 75% to 90% of them seen only once. As for this clone: No antigen is known for it.

The CDR3 runs to 15 residues. V was shortened by 3 bases and J by 2 bases, with 11 bases between the two germline ends. CDR1 is SGHTA and CDR2 is FQGNSA in the germline V gene. This rearrangement joins TRBV7-2 to TRBJ2-1; D is unresolved. The material sequenced was peripheral blood, taken 28 days after the second AZD1222 dose. This sequence was found in an adult who received the AZD1222 COVID-19 vaccine. In DNA form, the CDR3 reads TGTGCCAGCAGCTTGGATGGGAACGCCTACAATGAGCAGTTCTTC. Amino acid sequence: CASSLDGNAYNEQFF.